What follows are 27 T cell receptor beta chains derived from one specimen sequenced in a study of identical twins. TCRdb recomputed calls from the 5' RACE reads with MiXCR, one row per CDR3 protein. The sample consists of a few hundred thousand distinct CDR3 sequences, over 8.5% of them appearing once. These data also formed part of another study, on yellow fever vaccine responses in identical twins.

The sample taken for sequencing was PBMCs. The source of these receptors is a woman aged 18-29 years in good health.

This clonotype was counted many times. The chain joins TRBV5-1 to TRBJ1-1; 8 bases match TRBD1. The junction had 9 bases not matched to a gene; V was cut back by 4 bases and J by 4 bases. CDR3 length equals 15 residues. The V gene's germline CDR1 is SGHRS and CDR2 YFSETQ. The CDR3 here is CASSAGNTGGTEAFF. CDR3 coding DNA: TGCGCCAGCAGCGCGGGGAACACAGGGGGCACTGAAGCTTTCTTT.

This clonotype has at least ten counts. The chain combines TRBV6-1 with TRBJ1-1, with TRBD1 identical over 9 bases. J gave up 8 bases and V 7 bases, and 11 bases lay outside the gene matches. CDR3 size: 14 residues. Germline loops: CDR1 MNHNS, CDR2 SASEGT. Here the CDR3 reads CASTQGQGVDEAFF. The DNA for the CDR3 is TGTGCCAGCACCCAGGGACAGGGTGTGGACGAAGCTTTCTTT.

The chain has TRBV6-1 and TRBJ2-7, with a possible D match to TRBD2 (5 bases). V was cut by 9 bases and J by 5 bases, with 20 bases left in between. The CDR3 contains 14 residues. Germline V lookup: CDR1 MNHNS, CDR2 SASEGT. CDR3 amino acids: CASGGAPTIDEQYF. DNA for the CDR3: TGTGCCAGTGGAGGAGCACCCACCATCGACGAGCAGTACTTC.

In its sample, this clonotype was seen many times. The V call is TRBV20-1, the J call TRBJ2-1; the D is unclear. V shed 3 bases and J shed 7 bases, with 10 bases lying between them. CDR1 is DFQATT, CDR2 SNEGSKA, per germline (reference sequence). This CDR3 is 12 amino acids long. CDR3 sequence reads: CSARELQNEQFF. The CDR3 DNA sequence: TGCAGTGCTAGGGAACTACAAAATGAGCAGTTCTTC.

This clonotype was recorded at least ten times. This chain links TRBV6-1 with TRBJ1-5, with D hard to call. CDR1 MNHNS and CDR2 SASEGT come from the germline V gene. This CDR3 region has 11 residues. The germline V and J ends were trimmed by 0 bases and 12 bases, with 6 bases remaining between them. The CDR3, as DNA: TGTGCCAGCAGTGAAGCTACCCTCCAGCATTTT. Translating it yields CASSEATLQHF.

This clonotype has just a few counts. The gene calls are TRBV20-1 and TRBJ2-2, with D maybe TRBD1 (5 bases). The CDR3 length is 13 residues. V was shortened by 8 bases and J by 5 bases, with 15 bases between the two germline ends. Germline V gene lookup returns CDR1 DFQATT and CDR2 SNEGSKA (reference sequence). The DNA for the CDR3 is TGCAGTATACACATTTCAGGGACCGGGGAGCTGTTTTTT. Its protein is CSIHISGTGELFF.

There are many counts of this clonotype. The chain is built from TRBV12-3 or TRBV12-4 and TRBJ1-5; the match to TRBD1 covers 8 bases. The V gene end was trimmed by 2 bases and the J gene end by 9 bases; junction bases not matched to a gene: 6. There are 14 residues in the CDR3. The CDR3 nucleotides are TGTGCCAGCAGTTTAAGACAGGGGTACTCGCCCCAGCATTTT. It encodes CASSLRQGYSPQHF.

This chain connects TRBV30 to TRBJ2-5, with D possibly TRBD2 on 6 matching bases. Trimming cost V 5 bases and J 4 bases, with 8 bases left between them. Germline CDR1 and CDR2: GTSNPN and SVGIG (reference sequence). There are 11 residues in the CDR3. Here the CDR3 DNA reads TGTGCCTGGGGAGGGTCAGAGACCCAGTACTTC. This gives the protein CAWGGSETQYF. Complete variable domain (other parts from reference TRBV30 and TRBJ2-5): SQTIHQWPATLVQPVGSPLSLECTVEGTSNPNLYWYRQAAGRGLQLLFYSVGIGQISSEVPQNLSASRPQDRQFILSSKKLLLSDSGFYLCAWGGSETQYFGPGTRLLVL.

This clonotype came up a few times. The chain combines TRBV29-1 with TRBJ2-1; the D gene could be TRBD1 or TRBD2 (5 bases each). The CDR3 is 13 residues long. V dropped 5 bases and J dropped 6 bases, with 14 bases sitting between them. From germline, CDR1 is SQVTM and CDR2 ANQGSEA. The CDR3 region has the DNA TGCAGCGTTCTGGTAACTGGGACCAATGAGCAGTTCTTC. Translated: CSVLVTGTNEQFF.

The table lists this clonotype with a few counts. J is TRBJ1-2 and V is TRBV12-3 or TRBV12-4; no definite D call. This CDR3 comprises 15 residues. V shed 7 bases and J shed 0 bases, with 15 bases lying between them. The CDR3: CASTTFPQSNYGYTF. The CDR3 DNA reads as TGTGCCAGCACCACTTTTCCCCAGTCTAACTATGGCTACACCTTC.

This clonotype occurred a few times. The DNA for the CDR3 is TGTGCCAGCTCCACTGACATTAACGGGGACCACCCCCCCGGGGTCGGGCAGTTCTTC. Protein sequence: CASSTDINGDHPPGVGQFF. The rearrangement joins TRBV9 to TRBJ2-1; D may correspond to TRBD1 or TRBD2 (5 bases each). The CDR3 has 19 amino acids. The ends were cut back, 7 bases at V and 12 bases at J, with 38 bases in the middle. From germline, CDR1 is SGDLS and CDR2 YYNGEE.

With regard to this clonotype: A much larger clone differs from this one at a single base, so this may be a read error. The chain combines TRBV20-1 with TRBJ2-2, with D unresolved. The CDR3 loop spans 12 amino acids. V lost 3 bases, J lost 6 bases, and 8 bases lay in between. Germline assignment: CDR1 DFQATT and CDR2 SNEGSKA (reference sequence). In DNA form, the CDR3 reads TGCAGTGCTAGGTTTCAGTCCGGGGAGCTGTTTTTT. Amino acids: CSARFQSGELFF.

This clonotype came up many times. The CDR3 bases are TGTGCCAGCTGCCTGGGGGCGCGGGGCACCGGGGAGCTGTTTTTT. Protein sequence: CASCLGARGTGELFF. The V gene is TRBV12-3 or TRBV12-4, the J gene TRBJ2-2; possibly TRBD1 or TRBD2 for D (6 bases each). V lost 8 bases and J 4 bases, leaving 17 bases between the germline ends. There are 15 residues in the CDR3.

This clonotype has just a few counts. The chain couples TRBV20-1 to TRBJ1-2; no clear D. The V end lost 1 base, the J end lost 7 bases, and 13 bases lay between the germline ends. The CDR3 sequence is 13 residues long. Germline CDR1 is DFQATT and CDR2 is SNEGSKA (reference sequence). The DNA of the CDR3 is TGCAGTGCTAGAGGGACGGCATACTTTGGCTACACCTTC. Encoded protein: CSARGTAYFGYTF.

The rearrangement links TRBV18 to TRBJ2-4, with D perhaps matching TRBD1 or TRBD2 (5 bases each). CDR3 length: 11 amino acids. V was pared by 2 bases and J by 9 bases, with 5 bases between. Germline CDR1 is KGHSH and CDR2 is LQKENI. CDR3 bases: TGTGCCAGCTCACCAGGGGGCATTCAGTACTTC. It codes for CASSPGGIQYF.

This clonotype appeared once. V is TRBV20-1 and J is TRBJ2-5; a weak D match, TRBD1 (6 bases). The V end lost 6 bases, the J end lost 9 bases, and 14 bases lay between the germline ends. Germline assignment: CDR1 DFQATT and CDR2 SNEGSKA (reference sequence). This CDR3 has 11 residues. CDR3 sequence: CSALDRPAQYF. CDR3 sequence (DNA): TGCAGTGCCTTAGACAGGCCGGCCCAGTACTTC.

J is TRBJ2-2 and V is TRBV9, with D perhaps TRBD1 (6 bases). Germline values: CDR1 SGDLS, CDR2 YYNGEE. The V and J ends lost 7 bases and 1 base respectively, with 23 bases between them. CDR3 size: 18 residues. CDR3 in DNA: TGTGCCAGCGGGTCCAGGGGAGACCATCGAGGGAACACCGGGGAGCTGTTTTTT. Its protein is CASGSRGDHRGNTGELFF.

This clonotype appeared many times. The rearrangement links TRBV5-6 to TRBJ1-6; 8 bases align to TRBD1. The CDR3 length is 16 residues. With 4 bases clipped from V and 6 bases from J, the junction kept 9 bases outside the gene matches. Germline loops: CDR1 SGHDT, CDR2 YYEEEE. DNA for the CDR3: TGTGCCAGCAGCCCGCGTCGAGACAGGGGTAATTCACCCCTCCACTTT. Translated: CASSPRRDRGNSPLHF.

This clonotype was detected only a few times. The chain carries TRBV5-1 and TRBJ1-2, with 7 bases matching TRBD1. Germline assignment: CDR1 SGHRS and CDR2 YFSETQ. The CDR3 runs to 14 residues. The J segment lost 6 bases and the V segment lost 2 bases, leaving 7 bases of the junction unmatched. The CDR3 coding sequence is TGCGCCAGCAGCTTAGACAACAGGGGACATGGCTACACCTTC. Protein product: CASSLDNRGHGYTF.

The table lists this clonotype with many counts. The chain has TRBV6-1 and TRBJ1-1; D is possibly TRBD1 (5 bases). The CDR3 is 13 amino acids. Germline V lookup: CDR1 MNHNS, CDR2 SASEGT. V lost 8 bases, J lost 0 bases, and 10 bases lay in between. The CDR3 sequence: CASLGTVNTEAFF. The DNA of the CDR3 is TGTGCCAGCCTCGGGACGGTGAACACTGAAGCTTTCTTT.

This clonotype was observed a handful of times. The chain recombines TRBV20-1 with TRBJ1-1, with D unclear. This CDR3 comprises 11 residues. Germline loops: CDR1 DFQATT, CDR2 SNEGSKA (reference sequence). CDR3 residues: CITRRDTEAFF. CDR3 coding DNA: TGCATCACCAGGAGGGACACTGAAGCTTTCTTT.

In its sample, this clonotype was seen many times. In DNA, the CDR3 is TGTGCCAGCAGTCTAGGGGACAGCCTGAACACTGAAGCTTTCTTT. This gives the protein CASSLGDSLNTEAFF. This chain links TRBV12-3 or TRBV12-4 with TRBJ1-1, with 7 positions matching TRBD1. The CDR3 spans 15 residues. V lost 5 bases, J lost 0 bases, and 6 bases stayed unmatched.

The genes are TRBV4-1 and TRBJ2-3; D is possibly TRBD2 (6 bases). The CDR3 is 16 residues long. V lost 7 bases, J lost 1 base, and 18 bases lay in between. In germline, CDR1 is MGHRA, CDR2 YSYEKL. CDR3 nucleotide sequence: TGCGCCAGCATGGGAGGAGCGGTGCGGGGCACAGATACGCAGTATTTT. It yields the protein CASMGGAVRGTDTQYF.

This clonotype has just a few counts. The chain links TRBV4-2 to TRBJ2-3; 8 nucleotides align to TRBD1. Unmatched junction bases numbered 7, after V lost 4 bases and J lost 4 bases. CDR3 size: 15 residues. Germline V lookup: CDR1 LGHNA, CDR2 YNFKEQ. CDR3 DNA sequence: TGTGCCAGCAGCCCGGGACAGGAATTACCAGATACGCAGTATTTT. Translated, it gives CASSPGQELPDTQYF.

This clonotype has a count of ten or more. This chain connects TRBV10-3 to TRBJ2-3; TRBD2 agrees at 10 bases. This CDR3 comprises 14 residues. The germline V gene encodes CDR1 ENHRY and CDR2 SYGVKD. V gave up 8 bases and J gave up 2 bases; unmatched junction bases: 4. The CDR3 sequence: CAIGLAGVTDTQYF. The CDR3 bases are TGTGCCATCGGTCTAGCGGGAGTCACAGATACGCAGTATTTT.

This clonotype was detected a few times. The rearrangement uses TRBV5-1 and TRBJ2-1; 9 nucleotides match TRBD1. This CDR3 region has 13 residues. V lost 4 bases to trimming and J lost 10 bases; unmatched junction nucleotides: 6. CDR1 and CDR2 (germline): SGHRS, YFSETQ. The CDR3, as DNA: TGCGCCAGCAGCCCGGACAGGGGTAAGGAGCAGTTCTTC. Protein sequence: CASSPDRGKEQFF.

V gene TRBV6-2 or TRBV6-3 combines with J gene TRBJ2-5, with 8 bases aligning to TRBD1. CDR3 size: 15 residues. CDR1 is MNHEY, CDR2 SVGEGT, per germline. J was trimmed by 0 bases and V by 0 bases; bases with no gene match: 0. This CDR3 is CASSYSDRDQETQYF. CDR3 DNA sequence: TGTGCCAGCAGTTACTCGGACAGGGACCAAGAGACCCAGTACTTC.